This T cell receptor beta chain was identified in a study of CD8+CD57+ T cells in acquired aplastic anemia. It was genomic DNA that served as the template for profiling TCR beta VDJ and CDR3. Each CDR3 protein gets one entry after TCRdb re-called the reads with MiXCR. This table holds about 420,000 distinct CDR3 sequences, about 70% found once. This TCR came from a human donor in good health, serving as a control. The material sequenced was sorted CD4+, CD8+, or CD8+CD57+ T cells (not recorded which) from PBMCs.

The CDR3 is CASSKPLSGYTF. CDR3 nucleotide sequence: TGTGCCAGCAGTAAGCCCTTGAGTGGCTACACCTTC. The chain employs TRBV28 and TRBJ1-2; D is unresolved. The CDR3 runs to 12 residues. Trimming stripped 5 bases from V and 7 bases from J, with 11 bases between. The germline V gene encodes CDR1 MDHEN and CDR2 SYDVKM.